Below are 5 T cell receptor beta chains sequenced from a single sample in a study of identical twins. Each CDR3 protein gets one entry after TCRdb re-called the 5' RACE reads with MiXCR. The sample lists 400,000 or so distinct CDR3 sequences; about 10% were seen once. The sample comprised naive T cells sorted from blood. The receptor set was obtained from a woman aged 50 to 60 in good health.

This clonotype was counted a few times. The CDR3 DNA is TGTGCCAGCAGCAGGGGCCAAAGAACGAACACCGGGGAGCTGTTTTTT. Translation gives CASSRGQRTNTGELFF. The J gene is TRBJ2-2, the V gene TRBV11-3, with D possibly matching TRBD1 (5 bases). Germline V lookup: CDR1 SGHNT, CDR2 YENEEA. V was trimmed by 5 bases and J by 0 bases, leaving 13 bases between them. This CDR3 contains 16 residues.

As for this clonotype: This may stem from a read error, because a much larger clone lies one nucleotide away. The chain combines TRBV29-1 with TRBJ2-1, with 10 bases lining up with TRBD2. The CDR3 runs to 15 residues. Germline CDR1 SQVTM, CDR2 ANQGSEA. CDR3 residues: CSVGQLAGSYNDQFF. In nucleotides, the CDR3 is TGCAGCGTTGGTCAACTAGCGGGAAGCTACAATGACCAGTTCTTC.

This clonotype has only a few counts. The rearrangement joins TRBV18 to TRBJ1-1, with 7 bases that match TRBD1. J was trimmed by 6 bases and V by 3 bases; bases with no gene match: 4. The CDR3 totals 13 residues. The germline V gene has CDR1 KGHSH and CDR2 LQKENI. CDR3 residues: CASSPAQGAEAFF. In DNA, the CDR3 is TGTGCCAGCTCACCGGCGCAGGGGGCTGAAGCTTTCTTT.

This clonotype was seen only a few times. In DNA form, the CDR3 reads TGTGCCAGCAGTCCGGGGGTGTCCAACCAAGAGACCCAGTACTTC. This gives the protein CASSPGVSNQETQYF. The V gene is TRBV6-5, the J gene TRBJ2-5; perhaps TRBD2 as D (6 bases). Germline V gene data show CDR1 as MNHEY and CDR2 as SVGAGI. V was clipped by 5 bases and J by 0 bases, with 13 bases between them. CDR3 length: 15 amino acids.

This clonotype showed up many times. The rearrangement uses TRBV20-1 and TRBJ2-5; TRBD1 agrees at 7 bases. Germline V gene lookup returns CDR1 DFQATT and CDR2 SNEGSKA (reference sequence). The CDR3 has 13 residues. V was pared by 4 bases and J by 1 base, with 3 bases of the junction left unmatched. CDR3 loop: CSAIDRVQETQYF. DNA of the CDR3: TGCAGTGCTATTGACAGGGTCCAAGAGACCCAGTACTTC.